A single sample is the source of the 9 T cell receptor beta chains below, sequenced in a study of OX40 agonist ivuxolimab in advanced cancers. Assay used: immunoSEQ multiplex PCR; TCRdb lists only in-frame clones, some missing. The profile shows approximately 86,000 clones, roughly 84% of them singletons. Sequences were derived from CD4+ or CD8+ T cells sorted from blood, sampled in a trial of the OX40 agonist ivuxolimab. These receptors all come from an adult with an advanced solid tumor such as melanoma, head and neck, liver or kidney cancer.

The chain joins TRBV19 to TRBJ2-7; D ambiguous. Per germline, CDR1 LNHDA and CDR2 SQIVND (reference sequence). There are 17 residues in the CDR3. The germline V and J ends were trimmed by 0 bases and 0 bases, with 15 bases remaining between them. CDR3 coding DNA: TGTGCCAGTAGTATAGATCATCGAGGTGCAAGCTCCTACGAGCAGTACTTC. This gives the protein CASSIDHRGASSYEQYF.

The rearrangement joins TRBV5-4 to TRBJ1-2; D perhaps matches TRBD1 (6 bases). CDR1 is SGHNT, CDR2 YYREEE, per germline (reference sequence). Trimming removed 0 bases from V and 4 bases from J, with 7 bases in between. There are 13 residues in the CDR3. In DNA, the CDR3 is TGTGCCAGCAGCTTGGCCAGGGGCTATGGCTACACCTTC. This translates into CASSLARGYGYTF.

This chain connects TRBV4-1 to TRBJ1-5; TRBD1 matches 10 bases. The germline CDR1 and CDR2 sequences are MGHRA and YSYEKL. Trimming cost V 2 bases and J 7 bases; bases outside gene matches: 11. The CDR3 is 17 amino acids. CDR3 DNA sequence: TGCGCCAGCAGCCAAAACCCCGGGACAGGGGCTAACCAGCCCCAGCATTTT. Its protein product is CASSQNPGTGANQPQHF.

CDR3 sequence: CASRTGTNYGYTF. The CDR3 DNA reads TGTGCCAGTAGGACAGGGACGAACTATGGCTACACCTTC. The gene calls are TRBV5-8 and TRBJ1-2; 8 bases are a match to TRBD1. Germline V gene lookup returns CDR1 SGHTS and CDR2 YDEGEE. There are 13 residues in the CDR3. Trimming removed 8 bases from V and 2 bases from J; junction bases left unmatched: 5.

This chain connects TRBV18 to TRBJ1-3; D call uncertain. The CDR3 spans 17 residues. Germline V gives CDR1 KGHSH, CDR2 LQKENI. Trimming took off 2 bases at V and 0 bases at J, with 14 bases between the two ends. In nucleotides, the CDR3 is TGTGCCAGCTCACCAAAGACCGCGGCGGGCTCTGGAAACACCATATATTTT. Translation: CASSPKTAAGSGNTIYF.

The rearrangement links TRBV7-3 to TRBJ2-5; perhaps TRBD1 as D (6 bases). This CDR3 contains 14 residues. Germline CDR1 is SGHTA and CDR2 is FQGTGA. The V end was cut by 5 bases, the J end by 5 bases, with 15 bases between. The CDR3 bases are TGTGCCAGCAGCCCCGTGGGGGCAGGGGAGACCCAGTACTTC. This gives the protein CASSPVGAGETQYF.

The genes are TRBV5-6 and TRBJ1-2; 7 nucleotides align to TRBD1. This CDR3 has 15 amino acids. The ends lost 4 bases at V and 7 bases at J; junction bases unmatched: 13. Germline CDR1 reads SGHDT; CDR2 reads YYEEEE. CDR3 sequence (DNA): TGTGCCAGCAGCCCCGTCGGGAGGGGGCGAGGTGGCTACACCTTC. Amino acids: CASSPVGRGRGGYTF.

The chain combines TRBV5-1 with TRBJ2-6; D is unresolved. Between the trimmed V and J ends, which lost 2 bases and 5 bases, there was a span of 11 bases. The CDR3 runs to 15 residues. Germline lookup yields CDR1 SGHRS and CDR2 YFSETQ. The CDR3 coding sequence is TGCGCCAGCAGCTTTCTGGGTCCGAGGGCCAACGTCCTGACTTTC. It codes for CASSFLGPRANVLTF.

The J gene is TRBJ1-1, the V gene TRBV5-8; D possibly corresponds to TRBD1 (6 bases). V dropped 1 base and J dropped 8 bases, with 9 bases sitting between them. Germline V lookup: CDR1 SGHTS, CDR2 YDEGEE. This CDR3 region has 12 residues. The CDR3 nucleotides read TGTGCCAGCAGCTTGACAGGGACCGAAGCTTTCTTT. It encodes CASSLTGTEAFF. Supplemented by reference TRBV5-8 and TRBJ1-1, the full variable domain reads EAGVTQSPTHLIKTRGQQATLRCSPISGHTSVYWYQQALGLGLQFLLWYDEGEERNRGNFPPRFSGRQFPNYSSELNVNALELEDSALYLCASSLTGTEAFFGQGTRLTVV.